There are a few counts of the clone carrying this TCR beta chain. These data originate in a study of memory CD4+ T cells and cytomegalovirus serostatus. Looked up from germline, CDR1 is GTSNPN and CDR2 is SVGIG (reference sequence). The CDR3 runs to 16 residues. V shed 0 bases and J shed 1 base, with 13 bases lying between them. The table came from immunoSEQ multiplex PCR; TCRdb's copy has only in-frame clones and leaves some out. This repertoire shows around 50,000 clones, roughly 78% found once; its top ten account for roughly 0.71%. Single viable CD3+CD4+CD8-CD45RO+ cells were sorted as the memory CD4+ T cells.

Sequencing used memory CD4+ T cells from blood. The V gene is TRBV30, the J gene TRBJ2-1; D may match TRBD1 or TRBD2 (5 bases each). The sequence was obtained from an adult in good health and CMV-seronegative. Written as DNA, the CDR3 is TGTGCCTGGAGTGTCACCGGGACGCCTTCCTACAATGAGCAGTTCTTC. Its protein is CAWSVTGTPSYNEQFF.